This T cell receptor (beta chain) was recovered during a study of graft-versus-host responses after intestinal transplantation. Overall study: Each recipient received anti-thymocyte globulin induction, then tacrolimus and steroids for about three years.

Concerning this clone itself: What it binds is not known.

TCRdb's table, derived via immunoSEQ multiplex PCR, lists solely in-frame clones and lacks some. The sample has approximately 80,000 clones, 85% to 90% seen once. The length of the CDR3 is 15 residues. V was cut by 7 bases and J by 9 bases, with 22 bases left in between. Germline values: CDR1 MDHEN, CDR2 SYDVKM. Notes on the study in general: Subjects displaying graft-donor T cell macrochimerism possessed elevated graft-versus-host to host-versus-graft clonal ratios inside allografts.

The receptor was derived from a human donor who received an intestinal transplant. The chain joins TRBV28 to TRBJ2-1; a possible D gene is TRBD2 (7 bases). Source: unstimulated CD4+ T cells sorted from spleen or lymph node cells, taken before intestinal transplant. In DNA, the CDR3 is TGTGCCAGCACCCTGAGGGGGGGGCGGATGGGTGAGCAGTTCTTC. It translates to CASTLRGGRMGEQFF.